Listed below are T cell receptor beta chains from one sample, sequenced in a study of T-cell reconstitution after alpha-beta-depleted transplantation in children. TCRdb ran MiXCR on the PCR reads and lists one entry per CDR3 protein. The table has over 300,000 distinct CDR3 sequences, about 9.4% seen once. Sequencing was performed on PBMCs from the stem cell graft donor, taken from the stem cell graft. The receptor set was obtained from a human donor who donated a stem cell graft to a child with acute lymphoblastic leukemia. CDR3s include the opening cysteine and the closing phenylalanine or tryptophan. The D gene is left open where the match is weak. A clone size is listed for some rows: how often the clone was seen (once, few, many), or a class if it is expanded.

TRBV7-9	TRBJ2-1	.	.	TGTGCCAGCAGCTTTAAACTCTACAATGAGCAGTTCTTC	CASSFKLYNEQFF
TRBV7-9	TRBJ2-3	many	TRBD2	TGTGCCAGCAGCCCCACGGGAGGATCCACAGATACGCAGTATTTT	CASSPTGGSTDTQYF
TRBV15	TRBJ2-7	.	TRBD2	TGTGCCACCAGCAGAGATCTGGCCGCACTAGCGGACCCCTACGAGCAGTACTTC	CATSRDLAALADPYEQYF
TRBV29-1	TRBJ2-7	.	TRBD1	TGCAGCGTCCCCGGGACAGATTCCTACGAGCAGTACTTC	CSVPGTDSYEQYF
TRBV5-1	TRBJ2-7	few	TRBD1	TGCGCCAGCGGGACAGGGCCCACCTACGAGCAGTACTTC	CASGTGPTYEQYF
TRBV5-1	TRBJ2-7	many	TRBD1	TGCGCCAGCAGCCCACCGGGACAGGGCATCCACGAGCAGTACTTC	CASSPPGQGIHEQYF
TRBV5-1	TRBJ2-3	.	.	TGCGCCAGCGCAACAACTAGCACAGATACGCAGTATTTT	CASATTSTDTQYF
TRBV12-3/TRBV12-4	TRBJ1-1	few	.	TGTGCCAGCAGTCCTTATCCAGGGAGGGGGAAGACTGAAGCTTTCTTT	CASSPYPGRGKTEAFF
TRBV27	TRBJ1-5	few	TRBD1	TGTGCCAGCAGTGCGAACCACAGGGGGTCGTATCAGCCCCAGCATTTT	CASSANHRGSYQPQHF
TRBV6-2/TRBV6-3	TRBJ2-4	many	.	TGTGCCAGCAGTTACACGGGAGAAACCAAAAACATTCAGTACTTC	CASSYTGETKNIQYF
TRBV7-9	TRBJ2-7	few	TRBD2	TGTGCCAGCAGCCGGTGGGAGAGCGGGAGGACCTACGAGCAGTACTTC	CASSRWESGRTYEQYF
TRBV7-9	TRBJ2-7	many	TRBD1	TGTGCCAGCAGCTTAACGAACGCGGGACAGGGCTCCTACGAGCAGTACTTC	CASSLTNAGQGSYEQYF
TRBV10-3	TRBJ2-7	few	TRBD2	TGTGCCATCAGCTCGGGACTAGCGGGAGGCTACGAGCAGTACTTC	CAISSGLAGGYEQYF
TRBV5-1	TRBJ1-4	.	.	TGCGCCAGCCAGCTGCAGGGACTGGGTAATGAAAAACTGTTTTTT	CASQLQGLGNEKLFF
TRBV12-3/TRBV12-4	TRBJ2-1	few	TRBD2	TGTGCCAGCAGCTCACTAGCGGGGCTATACAATGAGCAGTTCTTC	CASSSLAGLYNEQFF
TRBV20-1	TRBJ2-1	many	TRBD2	TGCAGTGCCCCCCGTGTCAGCGGGAGCTCCTACAATGAGCAGTTCTTC	CSAPRVSGSSYNEQFF
TRBV27	TRBJ2-3	.	.	TGTGCCAGAAGCACAGATACGCAGTATTTT	CARSTDTQYF
TRBV12-3/TRBV12-4	TRBJ2-4	.	.	TGTGCCAGCAGTTTAATCCCCCAGGCTCCCATTCAGTACTTC	CASSLIPQAPIQYF
TRBV6-2/TRBV6-3	TRBJ2-1	few	.	TGTGCCAGCAGTTACGGGGGGGCAAGCAATGAGCAGTTCTTC	CASSYGGASNEQFF
TRBV27	TRBJ2-1	.	.	TGTGCCAGCAGGGAGATTAGAGTGGGGGGCAATGAGCAGTTCTTC	CASREIRVGGNEQFF
TRBV27	TRBJ2-7	many	TRBD2	TGTGCCAGCAGTTACGGAGCGGGAGGGCCGATATACGAGCAGTACTTC	CASSYGAGGPIYEQYF
TRBV28	TRBJ1-1	few	TRBD1	TGTGCCAGCAGGATGACAGGGGGCCTTAACACTGAAGCTTTCTTT	CASRMTGGLNTEAFF
TRBV7-3	TRBJ2-1	once	TRBD2	TGTGCCAGCAGCTTACTAGCGGGAGCCTCCTACAATGAGCAGTTCTTC	CASSLLAGASYNEQFF
TRBV7-2	TRBJ1-2	few	.	TGTGCCAGCAGCTTAGGGACAGCAAAAAATGGCTACACCTTC	CASSLGTAKNGYTF
TRBV6-2/TRBV6-3	TRBJ2-1	.	.	TGTGCCAGCAGTTATACCGGCGTTGGGGAGCAGTTCTTC	CASSYTGVGEQFF
TRBV5-1	TRBJ2-3	many	.	TGCGCCAGCAGCTCCGGGGGTAGCGGCTTCACAGATACGCAGTATTTT	CASSSGGSGFTDTQYF
TRBV27	TRBJ1-6	.	.	TGTGCCAGCAGCCCTACCCCGAGCTCCTATAATTCACCCCTCCACTTT	CASSPTPSSYNSPLHF